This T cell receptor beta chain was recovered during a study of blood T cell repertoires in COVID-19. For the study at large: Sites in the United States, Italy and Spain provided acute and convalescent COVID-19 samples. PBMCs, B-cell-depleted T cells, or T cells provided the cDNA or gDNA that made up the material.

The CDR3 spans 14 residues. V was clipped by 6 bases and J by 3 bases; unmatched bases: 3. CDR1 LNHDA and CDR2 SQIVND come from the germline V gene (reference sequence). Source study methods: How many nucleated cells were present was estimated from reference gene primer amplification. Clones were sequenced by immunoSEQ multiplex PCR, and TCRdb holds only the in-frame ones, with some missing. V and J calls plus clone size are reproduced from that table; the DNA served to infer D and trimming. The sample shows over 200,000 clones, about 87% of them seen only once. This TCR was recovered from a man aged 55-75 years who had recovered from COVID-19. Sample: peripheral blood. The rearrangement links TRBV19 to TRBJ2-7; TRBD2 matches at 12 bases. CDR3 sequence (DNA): TGTGCCAGTAGCCGGACTAGCGGGAACTACGAGCAGTACTTC. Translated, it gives CASSRTSGNYEQYF.